This T cell receptor (beta chain) was identified in a study of vaccination and CD4 T cells after COVID-19. Study information: Convalescent participants consisted of six males and four females, two being Hispanic.

The CDR3 loop spans 14 amino acids. The V segment lost 7 bases and the J segment 2 bases; nucleotides outside the gene matches: 3. CDR1 and CDR2 (germline): SQVTM, ANQGSEA. Comment on this clonotype: The antigen remains unidentified.

The Oncomine TCR Beta short-read assay was what sequenced the DNA obtained from cultured CD4+ T cells. The authors extracted genomic DNA from cultured CD4+ T cells. TCRdb fed the PCR reads into MiXCR, producing one record per CDR3 protein. The table includes approximately 10,000 distinct CDR3 sequences, 20% to 25% detected once. As for treatment: approximately 9-day PBMC culture with coronavirus spike peptide pools or control peptides (ViraFEST assay). Culture conditions combined two million PBMCs per well with approximately 10 IU/ml IL-2 and roughly 9.1 ug/ml peptide pools. The sequence came from a human donor who received a COVID-19 vaccine. The V call is TRBV29-1, the J call TRBJ1-5; 12 nucleotides match TRBD1. The sequenced sample was CD4+ T cells from blood, cultured in vitro, obtained before SARS-CoV-2 vaccination. The CDR3 nucleotides are TGCAGCGCCGGGACAGGGGGCGGCAATCAGCCCCAGCATTTT. It specifies CSAGTGGGNQPQHF.